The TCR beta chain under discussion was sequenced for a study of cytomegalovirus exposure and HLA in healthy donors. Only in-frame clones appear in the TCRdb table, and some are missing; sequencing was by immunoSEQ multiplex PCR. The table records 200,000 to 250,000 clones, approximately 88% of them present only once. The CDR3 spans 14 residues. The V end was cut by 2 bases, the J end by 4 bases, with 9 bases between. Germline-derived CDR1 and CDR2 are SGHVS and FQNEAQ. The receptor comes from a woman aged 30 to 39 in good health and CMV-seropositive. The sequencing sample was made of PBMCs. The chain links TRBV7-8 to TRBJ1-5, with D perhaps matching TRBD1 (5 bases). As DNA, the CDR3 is TGTGCCAGCAGCTTAAGGACACCGAATCAGCCCCAGCATTTT. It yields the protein CASSLRTPNQPQHF.